Below, one T cell receptor (beta chain) is given with its context. The source of the sample is a study of control samples from healthy donors and cancer patients. The germline gives CDR1 LNHDA, CDR2 SQIVND (reference sequence). The CDR3 loop spans 15 amino acids. Trimming at V came to 5 bases and at J to 4 bases, leaving 8 bases not matched to a gene. TCRdb's copy holds only in-frame clones and misses some; the assay was immunoSEQ multiplex PCR. The table records about 120,000 clones, 80% to 90% of them present only once. This clonotype was sampled from a man aged 35-49 years in good health. The chain couples TRBV19 to TRBJ1-2; 9 bases line up with TRBD1. The sample comprised blood. Here the CDR3 DNA reads TGTGCCAGTAGTGTCGGGACAGGGCCCTTCTATGGCTACACCTTC. Residues: CASSVGTGPFYGYTF.